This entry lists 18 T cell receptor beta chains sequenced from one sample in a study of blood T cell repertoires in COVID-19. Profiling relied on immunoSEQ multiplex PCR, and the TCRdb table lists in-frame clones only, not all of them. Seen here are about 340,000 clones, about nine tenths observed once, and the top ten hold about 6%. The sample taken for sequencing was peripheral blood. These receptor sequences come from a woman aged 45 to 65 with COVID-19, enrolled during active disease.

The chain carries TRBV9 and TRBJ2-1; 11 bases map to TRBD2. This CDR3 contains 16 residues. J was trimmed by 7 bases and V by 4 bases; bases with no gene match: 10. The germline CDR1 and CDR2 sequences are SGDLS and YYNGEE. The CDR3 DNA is TGTGCCAGCAGCCCACGTAGCGGGAGGGCCGGTAATGAGCAGTTCTTC. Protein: CASSPRSGRAGNEQFF.

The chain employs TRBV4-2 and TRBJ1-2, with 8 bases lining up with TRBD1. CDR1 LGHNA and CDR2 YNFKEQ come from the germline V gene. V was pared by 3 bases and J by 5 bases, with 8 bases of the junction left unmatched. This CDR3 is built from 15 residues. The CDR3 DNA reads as TGTGCCAGCAGCCACGGTACAGGGGGAAATTATGGCTACACCTTC. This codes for CASSHGTGGNYGYTF.

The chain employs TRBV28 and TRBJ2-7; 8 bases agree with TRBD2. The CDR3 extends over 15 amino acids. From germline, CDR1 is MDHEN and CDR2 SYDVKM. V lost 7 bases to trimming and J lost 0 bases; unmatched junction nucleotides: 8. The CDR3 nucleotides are TGTGCCAGCACCCGGGGGGGACTAGGCTCCTACGAGCAGTACTTC. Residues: CASTRGGLGSYEQYF. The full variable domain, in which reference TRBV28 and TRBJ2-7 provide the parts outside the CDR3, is DVKVTQSSRYLVKRTGEKVFLECVQDMDHENMFWYRQDPGLGLRLIYFSYDVKMKEKGDIPEGYSVSREKKERFSLILESASTNQTSMYLCASTRGGLGSYEQYFGPGTRLTVT.

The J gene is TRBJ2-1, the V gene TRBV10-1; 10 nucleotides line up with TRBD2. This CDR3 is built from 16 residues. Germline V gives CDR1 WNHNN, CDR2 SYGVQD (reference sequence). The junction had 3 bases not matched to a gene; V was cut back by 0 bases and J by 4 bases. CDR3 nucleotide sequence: TGCGCCAGCAGTGAGTCGGCTAGCGGGAGATACAATGAGCAGTTCTTC. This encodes CASSESASGRYNEQFF.

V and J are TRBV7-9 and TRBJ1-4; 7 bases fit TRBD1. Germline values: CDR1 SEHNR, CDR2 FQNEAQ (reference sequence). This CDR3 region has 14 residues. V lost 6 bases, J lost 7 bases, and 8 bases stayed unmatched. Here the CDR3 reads CASRPGTDGEKLFF. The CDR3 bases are TGTGCCAGCAGACCCGGGACAGATGGTGAAAAACTGTTTTTT.

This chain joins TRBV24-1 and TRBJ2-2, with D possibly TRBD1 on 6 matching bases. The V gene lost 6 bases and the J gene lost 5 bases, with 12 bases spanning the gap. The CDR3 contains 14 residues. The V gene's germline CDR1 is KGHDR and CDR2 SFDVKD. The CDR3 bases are TGTGCCACCAGTCAGGGGTCAGCTACCGGGGAGCTGTTTTTT. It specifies CATSQGSATGELFF.

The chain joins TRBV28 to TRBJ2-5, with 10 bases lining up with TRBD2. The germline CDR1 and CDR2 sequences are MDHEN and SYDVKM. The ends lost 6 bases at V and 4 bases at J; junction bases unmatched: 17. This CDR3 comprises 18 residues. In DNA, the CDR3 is TGTGCCAGCAGCCTCGGGAGGCTAGCGGGAGCCTGGGGAGAGACCCAGTACTTC. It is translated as CASSLGRLAGAWGETQYF.

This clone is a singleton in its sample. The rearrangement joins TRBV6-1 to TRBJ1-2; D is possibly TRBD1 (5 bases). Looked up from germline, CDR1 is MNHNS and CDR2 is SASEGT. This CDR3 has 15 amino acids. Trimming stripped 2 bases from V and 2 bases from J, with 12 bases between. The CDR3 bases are TGTGCCAGCAGTGAATCGCAGGGTGGGAACTATGGCTACACCTTC. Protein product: CASSESQGGNYGYTF.

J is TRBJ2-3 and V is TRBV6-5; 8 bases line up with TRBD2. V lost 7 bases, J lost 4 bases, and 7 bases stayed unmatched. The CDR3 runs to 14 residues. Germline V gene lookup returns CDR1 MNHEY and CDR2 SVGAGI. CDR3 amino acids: CASKPTAGADTQYF. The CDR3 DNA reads TGTGCCAGCAAGCCCACAGCGGGAGCAGATACGCAGTATTTT.

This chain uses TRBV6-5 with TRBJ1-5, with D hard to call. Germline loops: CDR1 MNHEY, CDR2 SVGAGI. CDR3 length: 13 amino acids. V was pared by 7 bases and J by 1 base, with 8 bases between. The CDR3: CASTTGSNQPQHF. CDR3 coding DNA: TGTGCCAGCACGACGGGAAGCAATCAGCCCCAGCATTTT.

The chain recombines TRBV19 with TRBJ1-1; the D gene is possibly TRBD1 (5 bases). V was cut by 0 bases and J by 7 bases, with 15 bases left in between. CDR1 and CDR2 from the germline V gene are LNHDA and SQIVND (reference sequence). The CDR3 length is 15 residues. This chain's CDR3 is CASSIDRGGGDEAFF. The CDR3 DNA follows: TGTGCCAGTAGTATAGATCGGGGCGGAGGGGATGAAGCTTTCTTT.

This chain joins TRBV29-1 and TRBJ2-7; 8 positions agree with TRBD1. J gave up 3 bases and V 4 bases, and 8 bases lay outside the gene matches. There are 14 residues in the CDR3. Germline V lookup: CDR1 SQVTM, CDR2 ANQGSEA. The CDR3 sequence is CSVASTGEGYEQYF. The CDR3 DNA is TGCAGCGTTGCCTCGACAGGGGAAGGCTACGAGCAGTACTTC.

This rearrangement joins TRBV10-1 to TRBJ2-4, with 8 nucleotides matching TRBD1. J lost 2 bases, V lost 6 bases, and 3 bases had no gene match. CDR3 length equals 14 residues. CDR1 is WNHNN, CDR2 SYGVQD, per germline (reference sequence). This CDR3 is CASSAGGSKNIQYF. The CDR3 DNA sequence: TGCGCCAGCAGCGCAGGGGGCTCCAAAAACATTCAGTACTTC.

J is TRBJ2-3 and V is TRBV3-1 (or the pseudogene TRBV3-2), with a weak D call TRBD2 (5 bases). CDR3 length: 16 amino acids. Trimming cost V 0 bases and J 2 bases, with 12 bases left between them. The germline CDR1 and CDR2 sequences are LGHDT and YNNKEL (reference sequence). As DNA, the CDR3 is TGTGCCAGCAGCCAAGAATGGGGAGCGTACACAGATACGCAGTATTTT. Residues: CASSQEWGAYTDTQYF.

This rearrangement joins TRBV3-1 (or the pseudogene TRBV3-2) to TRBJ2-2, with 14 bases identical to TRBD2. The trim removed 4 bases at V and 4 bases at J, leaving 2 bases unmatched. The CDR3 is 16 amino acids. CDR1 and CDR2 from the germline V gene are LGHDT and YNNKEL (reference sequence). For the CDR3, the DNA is TGTGCCAGCAGCCCGACTAGCGGGAGGGGCACCGGGGAGCTGTTTTTT. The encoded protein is CASSPTSGRGTGELFF.

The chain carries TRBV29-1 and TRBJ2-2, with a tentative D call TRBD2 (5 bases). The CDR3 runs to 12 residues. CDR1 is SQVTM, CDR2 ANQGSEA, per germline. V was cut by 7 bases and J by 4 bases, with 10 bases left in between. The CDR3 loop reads CSALVGTGELFF. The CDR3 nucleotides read TGCAGCGCACTAGTTGGCACCGGGGAGCTGTTTTTT.

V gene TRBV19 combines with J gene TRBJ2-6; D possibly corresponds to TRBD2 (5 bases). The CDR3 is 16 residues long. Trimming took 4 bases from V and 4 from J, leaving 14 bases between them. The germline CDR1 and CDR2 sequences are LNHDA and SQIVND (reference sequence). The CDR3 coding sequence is TGTGCCAGTAGTACTTCGGGGTTAGCCGGGGCCAACGTCCTGACTTTC. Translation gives CASSTSGLAGANVLTF.

The CDR3 region is CASSQPLAGVEQFF. In DNA form, the CDR3 reads TGTGCCAGCAGCCAACCTCTAGCGGGAGTTGAGCAGTTCTTC. The rearrangement uses TRBV3-1 (or the pseudogene TRBV3-2) and TRBJ2-1, with 10 bases fitting TRBD2. CDR3 length: 14 amino acids. V lost 2 bases, J lost 9 bases, and 4 bases stayed unmatched. Germline loops: CDR1 LGHDT, CDR2 YNNKEL (reference sequence).